The next 8 T cell receptor beta chains were all read from a single sample in a study of shared clonotypes between healthy human individuals (dated by TCRdb to 2018 to 2020). The library relied on the immunoSEQ multiplex PCR assay. TCRdb provides this immuneACCESS table in a form limited to in-frame rearrangements. Some clones are lacking; in checked studies, under half of them reflect an unresolved V gene, and why the rest are absent is not known. The sample records about 2.4 million clones, roughly 92% of which are singletons. The ten top clones hold 0.11% to 0.15% of the sample. Sequencing was performed on naive CD4+ T cells sorted from blood. Interpreted using the paper, the cell subset or site label stands for: CD45RA+ positively selected. The receptors originated from a man aged 18 to 30 in good health.

Worth noting for this clone: The sample carries other DNA sequences with the same CDR3. The chain carries TRBV28 and TRBJ2-2; D might be TRBD1 or TRBD2, each matching 5 bases. This CDR3 contains 12 residues. The V gene's germline CDR1 is MDHEN and CDR2 SYDVKM. Trimming removed 3 bases from V and 6 bases from J, with 5 bases in between. DNA of the CDR3: TGTGCCAGCAGTTTGGGGGCCGGGGAGCTGTTTTTT. This gives the protein CASSLGAGELFF.

This chain uses TRBV18 with TRBJ2-1; TRBD1 agrees at 7 bases. Germline CDR1 KGHSH, CDR2 LQKENI. J lost 4 bases, V lost 3 bases, and 6 bases had no gene match. The CDR3 is 15 amino acids. This CDR3 reads CASSPAGTAYNEQFF. For the CDR3, the DNA is TGTGCCAGCTCACCGGCCGGGACAGCTTACAATGAGCAGTTCTTC.

The CDR3 DNA sequence: TGCGCCAGCAGCCTGGCGGGGGGCCAAGTCACAGATACGCAGTATTTT. Amino acids: CASSLAGGQVTDTQYF. The chain uses TRBV5-1 and TRBJ2-3; 8 nucleotides match TRBD2. This CDR3 region has 16 residues. Looked up from germline, CDR1 is SGHRS and CDR2 is YFSETQ. J was trimmed by 2 bases and V by 4 bases; bases with no gene match: 9.

The chain carries TRBV19 and TRBJ2-7; D might be TRBD1 or TRBD2, each matching 5 bases. Germline assignment: CDR1 LNHDA and CDR2 SQIVND (reference sequence). With 1 base removed from V and 7 bases from J, the gap between germline ends came to 11 bases. The CDR3 is made up of 13 amino acids. For the CDR3, the DNA is TGTGCCAGTAGTATAGCGGGGCAGCTAGAGCAGTACTTC. It specifies CASSIAGQLEQYF.

This clone was counted once. The chain employs TRBV11-2 and TRBJ1-1; 10 nucleotides agree with TRBD1. The ends lost 5 bases at V and 6 bases at J; junction bases unmatched: 3. CDR3 size: 13 residues. Germline CDR1 SGHAT, CDR2 FQNNGV. The CDR3 DNA follows: TGTGCCAGCAGCCCAGGGACAGGGGCTGAAGCTTTCTTT. It yields the protein CASSPGTGAEAFF.

The chain is built from TRBV30 and TRBJ1-3; tentatively, D is TRBD1 (5 bases). The germline V gene has CDR1 GTSNPN and CDR2 SVGIG (reference sequence). Trimming removed 5 bases at V and 4 bases at J, with 15 bases between. The CDR3 spans 14 residues. The CDR3 spells CAWGPGGRGNTIYF. CDR3 in DNA: TGTGCCTGGGGTCCCGGGGGGAGAGGAAACACCATATATTTT.

About this clone itself: The same CDR3 also results from other DNA sequences found in this sample. V is TRBV18 and J is TRBJ1-1; no clear D. The length of the CDR3 is 13 residues. Per the germline V gene, CDR1 is KGHSH and CDR2 is LQKENI. V lost 3 bases and J lost 4, with 9 bases in between. The CDR3 loop reads CASSPGSGTEAFF. The CDR3 coding sequence is TGTGCCAGCTCACCGGGTTCAGGCACTGAAGCTTTCTTT.

This clone was recorded once. This chain connects TRBV18 to TRBJ2-7; no clear D gene. This CDR3 has 15 amino acids. In germline, CDR1 is KGHSH, CDR2 LQKENI. V gave up 2 bases and J gave up 2 bases, with 13 bases separating them. The CDR3 protein is CASSPKNSQTYEQYF. CDR3 DNA sequence: TGTGCCAGCTCACCAAAGAACAGTCAGACCTACGAGCAGTACTTC. Combining the CDR3 with reference TRBV18 and TRBJ2-7 gives the whole variable domain NAGVMQNPRHLVRRRGQEARLRCSPMKGHSHVYWYRQLPEEGLKFMVYLQKENIIDESGMPKERFSAEFPKEGPSILRIQQVVRGDSAAYFCASSPKNSQTYEQYFGPGTRLTVT.